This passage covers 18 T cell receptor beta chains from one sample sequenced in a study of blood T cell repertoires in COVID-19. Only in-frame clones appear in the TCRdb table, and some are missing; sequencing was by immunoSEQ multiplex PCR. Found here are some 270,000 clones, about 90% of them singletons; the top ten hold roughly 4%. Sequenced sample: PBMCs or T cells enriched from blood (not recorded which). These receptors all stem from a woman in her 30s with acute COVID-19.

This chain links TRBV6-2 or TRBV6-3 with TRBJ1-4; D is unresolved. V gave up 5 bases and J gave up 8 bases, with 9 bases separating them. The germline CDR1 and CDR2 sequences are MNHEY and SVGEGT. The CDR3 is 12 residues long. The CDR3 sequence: CASSQSLEKLFF. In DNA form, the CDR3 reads TGTGCCAGCAGTCAGTCCCTCGAAAAACTGTTTTTT.

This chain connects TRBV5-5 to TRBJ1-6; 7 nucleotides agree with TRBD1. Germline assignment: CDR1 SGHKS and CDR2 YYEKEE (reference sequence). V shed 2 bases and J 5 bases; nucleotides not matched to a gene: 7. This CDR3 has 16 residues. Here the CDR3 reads CASSLLGTADNSPLHF. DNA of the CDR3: TGTGCCAGCAGCTTACTAGGGACAGCTGATAATTCACCCCTCCACTTT. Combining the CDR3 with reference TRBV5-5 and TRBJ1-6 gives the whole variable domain DAGVTQSPTHLIKTRGQQVTLRCSPISGHKSVSWYQQVLGQGPQFIFQYYEKEERGRGNFPDRFSARQFPNYSSELNVNALLLGDSALYLCASSLLGTADNSPLHFGNGTRLTVT.

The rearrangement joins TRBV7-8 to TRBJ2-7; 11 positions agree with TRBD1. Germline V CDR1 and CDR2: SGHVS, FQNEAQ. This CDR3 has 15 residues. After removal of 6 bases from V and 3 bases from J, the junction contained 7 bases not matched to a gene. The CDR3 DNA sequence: TGTGCCAGCAGACCAACCGGGACAGGGGGCTACGAGCAGTACTTC. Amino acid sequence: CASRPTGTGGYEQYF.

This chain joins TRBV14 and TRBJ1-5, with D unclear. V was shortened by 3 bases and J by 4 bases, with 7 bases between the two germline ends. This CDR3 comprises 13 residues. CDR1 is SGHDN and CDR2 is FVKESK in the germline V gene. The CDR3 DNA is TGTGCCAGCAGCCAGGGCCAAAATCAGCCCCAGCATTTT. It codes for CASSQGQNQPQHF.

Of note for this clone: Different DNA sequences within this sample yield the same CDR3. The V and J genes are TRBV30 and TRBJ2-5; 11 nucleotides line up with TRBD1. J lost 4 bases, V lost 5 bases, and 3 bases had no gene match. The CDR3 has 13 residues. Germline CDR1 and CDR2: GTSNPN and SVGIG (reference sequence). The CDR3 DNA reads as TGTGCCTGGGGGACAGGGGGACGAGAGACCCAGTACTTC. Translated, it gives CAWGTGGRETQYF.

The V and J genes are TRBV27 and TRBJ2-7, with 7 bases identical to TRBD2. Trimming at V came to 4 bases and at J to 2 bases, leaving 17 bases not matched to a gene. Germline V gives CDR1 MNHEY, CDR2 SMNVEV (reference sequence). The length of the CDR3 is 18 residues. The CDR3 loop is CASSWTPPRASGTYEQYF. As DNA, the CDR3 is TGTGCCAGCAGTTGGACCCCCCCAAGGGCTAGCGGCACCTACGAGCAGTACTTC.

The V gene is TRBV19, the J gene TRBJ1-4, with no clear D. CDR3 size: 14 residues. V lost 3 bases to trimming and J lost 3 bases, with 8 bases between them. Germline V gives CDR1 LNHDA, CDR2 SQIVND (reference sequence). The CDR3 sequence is CASSISVANEKLFF. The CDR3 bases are TGTGCCAGTAGTATCAGTGTGGCTAATGAAAAACTGTTTTTT.

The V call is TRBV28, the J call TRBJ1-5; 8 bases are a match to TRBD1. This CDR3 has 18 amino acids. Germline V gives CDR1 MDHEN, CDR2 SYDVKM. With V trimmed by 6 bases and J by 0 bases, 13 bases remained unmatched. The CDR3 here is CASSQDRGRDYSNQPQHF. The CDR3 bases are TGTGCCAGCAGCCAAGACAGGGGCCGCGATTATAGCAATCAGCCCCAGCATTTT.

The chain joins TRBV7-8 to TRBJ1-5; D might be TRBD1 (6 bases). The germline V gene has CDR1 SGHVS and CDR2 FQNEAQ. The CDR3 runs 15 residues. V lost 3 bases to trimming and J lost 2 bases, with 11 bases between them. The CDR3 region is CASSLGAVGNQPQHF. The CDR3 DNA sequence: TGTGCCAGCAGCTTGGGGGCGGTCGGCAATCAGCCCCAGCATTTT.

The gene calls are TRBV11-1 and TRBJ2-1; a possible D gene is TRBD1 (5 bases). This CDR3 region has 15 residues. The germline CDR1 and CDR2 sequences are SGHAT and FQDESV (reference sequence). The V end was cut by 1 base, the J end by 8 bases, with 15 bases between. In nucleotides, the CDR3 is TGTGCCAGCAGCTTAGGCCAGGGTGTTTGGGATGAGCAGTTCTTC. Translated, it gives CASSLGQGVWDEQFF.

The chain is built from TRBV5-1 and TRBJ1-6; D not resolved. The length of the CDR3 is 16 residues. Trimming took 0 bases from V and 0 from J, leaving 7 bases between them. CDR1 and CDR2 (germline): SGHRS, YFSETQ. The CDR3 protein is CASSLELSSYNSPLHF. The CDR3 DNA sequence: TGCGCCAGCAGCTTGGAACTTAGCTCCTATAATTCACCCCTCCACTTT.

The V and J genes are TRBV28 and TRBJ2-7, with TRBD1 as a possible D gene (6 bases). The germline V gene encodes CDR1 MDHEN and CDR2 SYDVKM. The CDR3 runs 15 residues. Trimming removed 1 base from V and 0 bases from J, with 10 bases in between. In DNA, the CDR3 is TGTGCCAGCAGTTTATTGGGGACACCCTCCTACGAGCAGTACTTC. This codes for CASSLLGTPSYEQYF. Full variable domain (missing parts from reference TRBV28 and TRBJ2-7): DVKVTQSSRYLVKRTGEKVFLECVQDMDHENMFWYRQDPGLGLRLIYFSYDVKMKEKGDIPEGYSVSREKKERFSLILESASTNQTSMYLCASSLLGTPSYEQYFGPGTRLTVT.

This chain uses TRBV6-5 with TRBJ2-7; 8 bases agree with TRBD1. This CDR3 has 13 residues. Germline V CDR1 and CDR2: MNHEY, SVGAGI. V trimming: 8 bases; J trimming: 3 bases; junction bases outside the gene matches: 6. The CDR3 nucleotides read TGTGCCAGCGGCGGGACAGGCAACTACGAGCAGTACTTC. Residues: CASGGTGNYEQYF.

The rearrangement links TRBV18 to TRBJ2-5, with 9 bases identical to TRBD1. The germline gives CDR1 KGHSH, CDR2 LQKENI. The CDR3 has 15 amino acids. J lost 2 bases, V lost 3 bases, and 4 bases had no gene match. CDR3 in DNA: TGTGCCAGCTCACCCCGCGGACAGGGGCAAGAGACCCAGTACTTC. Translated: CASSPRGQGQETQYF.

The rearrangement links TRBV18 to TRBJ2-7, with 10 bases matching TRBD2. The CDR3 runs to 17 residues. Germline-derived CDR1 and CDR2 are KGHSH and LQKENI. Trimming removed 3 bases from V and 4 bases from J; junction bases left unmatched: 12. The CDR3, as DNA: TGTGCCAGCTCACCGGGACCCACCGGGACTAGCGTTTACGAGCAGTACTTC. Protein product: CASSPGPTGTSVYEQYF.

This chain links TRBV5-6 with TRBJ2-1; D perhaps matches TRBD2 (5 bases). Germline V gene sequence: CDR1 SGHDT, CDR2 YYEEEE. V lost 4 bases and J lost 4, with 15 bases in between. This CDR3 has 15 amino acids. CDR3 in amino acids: CASSLRGGGYNEQFF. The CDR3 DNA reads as TGTGCCAGCAGCCTTCGAGGAGGCGGTTACAATGAGCAGTTCTTC.

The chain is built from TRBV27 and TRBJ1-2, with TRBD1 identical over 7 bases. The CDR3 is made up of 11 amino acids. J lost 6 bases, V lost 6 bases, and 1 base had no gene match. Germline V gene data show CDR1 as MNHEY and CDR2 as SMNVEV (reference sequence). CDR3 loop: CASRQGNGYTF. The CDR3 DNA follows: TGTGCCAGCAGACAGGGGAATGGCTACACCTTC.

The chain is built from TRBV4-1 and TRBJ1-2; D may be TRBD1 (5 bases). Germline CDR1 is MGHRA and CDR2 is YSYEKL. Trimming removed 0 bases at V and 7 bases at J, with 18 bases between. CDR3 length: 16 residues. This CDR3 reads CASSQDDGGGSGGYTF. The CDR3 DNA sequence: TGCGCCAGCAGCCAAGATGACGGGGGAGGATCGGGTGGCTACACCTTC.